This TCR beta chain was profiled in a study of Ad26.COV2.S vaccination and SARS-CoV-2 variants. Worth noting for this clone: A read error may produce the germline difference seen at one junction end.

Method: immunoSEQ multiplex PCR; TCRdb's copy keeps in-frame clones and lacks some. The table has more than 300,000 clones, 88% seen once. The treatment is: about 20 received Ad26.COV2.S at low or high dose, single or two shots; five or six received placebo; per-sample allocation not given. After the first vaccine or placebo injection, samples were drawn on day 63. This material consisted of peripheral blood, taken in a trial of Ad26.COV2.S vaccine versus placebo. The clonotype was recovered from a person between 18 and 65 years old who received the Ad26.COV2.S COVID-19 vaccine or a placebo.

This CDR3 reads CASRPVNLNTGELFF. The CDR3 nucleotides are TGTGCTAGCAGACCGGTAAACCTAAACACCGGGGAGCTGTTTTTT. J is TRBJ2-2 and V is TRBV7-7, with no clear D. CDR1 and CDR2 from the germline V gene are SSHAT and FNYEAQ (reference sequence). The CDR3 runs to 15 residues.